This T cell receptor beta chain derives from a study of T cell responses to AZD1222 COVID-19 vaccine (dated by TCRdb to about 2021). With respect to the entire study: Because spike-specific TCR depth and breadth did not differ between the two schedules, AZD1222 recipients who got a second dose at roughly 4 weeks were pooled with those who got a second dose at roughly 12 weeks. A total of more than 230 trial participants underwent TCR sequencing, of whom about 210 received two doses of AZD1222 and roughly 25 received two doses of the MenACWY control vaccine. Trial participants were enrolled into age subgroups of 18-55, 56-69 and 70-plus years, which contained roughly 150, 30 and 60 TCR-sequenced participants, respectively.

As for this clone: Its antigen is currently not known. No much larger clone is present one base from it, and per-base qualities are unavailable.

The germline V gene sets CDR1 to SGHTA and CDR2 to FQGTGA. V drops 11 bases and J drops 6 bases, leaving 16 bases in between. The CDR3 holds 13 amino acids from the cysteine to the phenylalanine. Only the CDR3 region is kept as DNA, spanning 39 bases read in frame from base 1. What this sample's time point label stands for: baseline before first vaccination. Vaccinee samples were obtained from the UK trials COV001 and COV002, which included a single-blind randomized controlled phase 2/3 trial of AZD1222 (ChAdOx1 nCoV-19) in healthy adults. For TCRbeta chain sequencing, PBMC samples were collected from trial participants at day 0 and at day 28 after the second dose. The CDR3 regions of human TCRbeta chains were subjected to immunosequencing. The authors' pipeline ran thus. Repertoire TCRs were matched against a reference library of SARS-CoV-2-specific TCRs generated with the MIRA antigen-specificity platform. Breadth meant the fraction of unique TCRs that were SARS-CoV-2-associated, whereas depth meant the fraction of total T cells that were SARS-CoV-2-associated. Using the MIRA data, every spike-specific TCR was mapped to the spike region that the TCR reacted to and assigned to either a CD4 or a CD8 class. Log10-transformed breadth and depth values were compared by one-way ANOVA with Sidak's multiple comparisons tests. Sourced from immuneACCESS, this table was stored by TCRdb with only in-frame sequences that have V and J called. A share of the clones is absent; for the studies checked, an unresolved V gene accounts for under half, and the remainder has no known explanation. That table gives V, J and clone size, and the DNA gave D and trimming. The table for this sample lists some 120,000 clones; about 92% of them were counted only once. Together, the top ten hold about 3% of the sample.

Findings and caveats that apply to the study as a whole: In the small 56-69-year group, the increase in depth fell short of significance, most likely because of low power. CD4 TCRs associated with the vaccine covered the entire spike protein, and the dominant responses were in regions 160-218 and 743-854. A significant rise in spike-specific TCR breadth and depth was observed after two AZD1222 doses relative to day 0 and relative to MenACWY recipients. Because no day 14 peak-response samples were available, repertoires were characterized only after the peak T cell response. Reportedly, close to half of the unique spike-specific TCRs recognized epitopes lying outside the regions that are mutated in the B.1.351 and B.1.1.7 variants. Participants were mostly white British and included more females than males, and it was suggested by the authors that clonal diversity may have been underestimated. Only six AZD1222 recipients were SARS-CoV-2 seropositive at baseline, limiting conclusions about previously exposed vaccinees.

Sequenced here: peripheral blood, sampled on day 0 of AZD1222 vaccination. The sequence was collected from an adult in good health. Recombination joined TRBV7-3 with TRBJ2-2; the best D guess is TRBD2, with 6 bases matching. This receptor has the CDR3 CAAGGNWAGELFF. The base sequence is TGTGCCGCTGGGGGGAATTGGGCCGGGGAGCTGTTTTTT.